This TCR beta chain was profiled in a study of Ad26.COV2.S vaccination and SARS-CoV-2 variants. About the research overall: A participant enrolled in the COV1001 Ad26.COV2.S trial arm provided the sample. Once, or twice with 56 days between doses, Ad26.COV2.S was given intramuscularly. Study-level points and caveats: Comparability of non-spike TCR breadth was observed across vaccine and placebo recipients. Spike-specific TCR breadth ran higher among vaccine recipients than placebo recipients.

Worth noting for this clone: Its antigen is unidentified.

The sample's treatment: approximately 18 received Ad26.COV2.S at low or high dose, single or two shots; 5 received placebo; per-sample allocation not given. The samples date from day 63 after the first vaccine or placebo injection. TCRdb's table, derived via immunoSEQ multiplex PCR, lists solely in-frame clones and lacks some. Of 350,000 to 500,000 clones listed, approximately 87% are singletons. The V end was cut by 7 bases, the J end by 0 bases, with 10 bases between. The CDR3 sequence is 13 residues long. Germline V gene sequence: CDR1 SQVTM, CDR2 ANQGSEA. The sequencing here drew on peripheral blood, taken in a trial of Ad26.COV2.S vaccine versus placebo. This TCR came from a person between 18 and 60 years old who received the Ad26.COV2.S COVID-19 vaccine or a placebo. This sequence joins TRBV29-1 and TRBJ2-4, with D unclear. In DNA, the CDR3 is TGCAGCGCGATGACTTCAGCCAAAAACATTCAGTACTTC. Amino acid sequence: CSAMTSAKNIQYF.